This TCR delta chain was sequenced for a study of gamma-delta chains in newborns, infants, children. Across the whole study: Polyclonal expansion of innate γδ T cells after birth follows microbial exposure.

The CDR3 has 18 residues. V lost 0 bases and J lost 2; bases outside the gene matches: 6. In germline, CDR1 is GEAIGNYY, CDR2 EKD. This clone was counted a few times. With CATT, TCRdb re-called clones from the reads. The data contain a few thousand delta-chain clones, 2.5% to 3% of them singletons. J is TRDJ3 and V is TRDV2, with 7 positions matching TRDD3. Sequencing input: blood. The receptor's source is a child who was a newborn, infant or young child, either healthy, febrile or measles-vaccinated (not recorded which). The CDR3 region is CACDTGGSLTWDTRQMFF. The CDR3 nucleotides are TGTGCCTGTGACACCGGGGGATCCCTAACCTGGGACACCCGACAGATGTTTTTC.